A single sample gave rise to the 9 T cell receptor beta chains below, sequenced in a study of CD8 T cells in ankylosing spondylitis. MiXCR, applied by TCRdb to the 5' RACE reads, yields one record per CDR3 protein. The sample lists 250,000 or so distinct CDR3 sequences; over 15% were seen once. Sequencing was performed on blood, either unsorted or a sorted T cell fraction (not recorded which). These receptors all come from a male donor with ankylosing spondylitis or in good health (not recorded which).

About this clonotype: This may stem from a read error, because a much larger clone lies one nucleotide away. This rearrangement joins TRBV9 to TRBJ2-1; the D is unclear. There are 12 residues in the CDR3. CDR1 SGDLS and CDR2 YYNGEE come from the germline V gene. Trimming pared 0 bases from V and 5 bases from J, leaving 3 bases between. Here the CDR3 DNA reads TGTGCCAGCAGCGTAGAGGACAATGAGCAGTTCTTC. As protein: CASSVEDNEQFF.

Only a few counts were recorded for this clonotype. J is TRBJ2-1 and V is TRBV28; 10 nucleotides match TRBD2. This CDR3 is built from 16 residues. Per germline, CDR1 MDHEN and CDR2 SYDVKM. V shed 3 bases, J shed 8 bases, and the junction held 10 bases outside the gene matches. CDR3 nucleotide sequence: TGTGCCAGCAGTTTCTTAGCGGGAGGCCCAGGCGATGAGCAGTTCTTC. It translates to CASSFLAGGPGDEQFF.

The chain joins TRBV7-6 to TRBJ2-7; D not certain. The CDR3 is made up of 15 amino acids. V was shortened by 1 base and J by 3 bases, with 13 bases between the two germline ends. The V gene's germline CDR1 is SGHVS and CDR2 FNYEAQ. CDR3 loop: CASSLDRSWSYEQYF. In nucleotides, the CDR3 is TGTGCCAGCAGCTTAGACCGCTCTTGGAGCTACGAGCAGTACTTC. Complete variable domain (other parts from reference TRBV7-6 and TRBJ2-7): GAGVSQSPRYKVTKRGQDVALRCDPISGHVSLYWYRQALGQGPEFLTYFNYEAQQDKSGLPNDRFSAERPEGSISTLTIQRTEQRDSAMYRCASSLDRSWSYEQYFGPGTRLTVT.

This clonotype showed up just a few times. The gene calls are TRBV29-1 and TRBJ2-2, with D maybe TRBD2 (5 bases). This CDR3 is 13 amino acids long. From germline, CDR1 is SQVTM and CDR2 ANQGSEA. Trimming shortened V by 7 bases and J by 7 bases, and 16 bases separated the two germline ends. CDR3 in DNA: TGCAGCGGCCAAACTAGTTTGGGCGGGGAGCTGTTTTTT. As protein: CSGQTSLGGELFF.

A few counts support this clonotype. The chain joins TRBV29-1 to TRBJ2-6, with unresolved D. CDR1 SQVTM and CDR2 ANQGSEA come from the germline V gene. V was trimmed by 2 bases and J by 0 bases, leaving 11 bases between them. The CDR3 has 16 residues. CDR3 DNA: TGCAGCGTTGAAAATTCCGGGCCCTCTGGGGCCAACGTCCTGACTTTC. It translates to CSVENSGPSGANVLTF.

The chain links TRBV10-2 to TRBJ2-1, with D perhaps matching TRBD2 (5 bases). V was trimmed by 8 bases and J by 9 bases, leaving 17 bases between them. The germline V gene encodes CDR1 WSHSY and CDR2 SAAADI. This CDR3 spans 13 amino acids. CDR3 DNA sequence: TGCGCCAGCCTCGAAGGGAGCACAAGTGAGCAGTTCTTC. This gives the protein CASLEGSTSEQFF.

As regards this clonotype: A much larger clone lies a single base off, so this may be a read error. The CDR3 here is CASSQIAGQEPQYF. CDR3 in DNA: TGTGCCAGCAGCCAGATAGCAGGACAGGAGCCCCAGTACTTC. This chain uses TRBV6-1 with TRBJ2-5; 7 bases line up with TRBD1. Germline CDR1 is MNHNS and CDR2 is SASEGT. With V trimmed by 6 bases and J by 9 bases, 13 bases remained unmatched. The CDR3 is made up of 14 amino acids.

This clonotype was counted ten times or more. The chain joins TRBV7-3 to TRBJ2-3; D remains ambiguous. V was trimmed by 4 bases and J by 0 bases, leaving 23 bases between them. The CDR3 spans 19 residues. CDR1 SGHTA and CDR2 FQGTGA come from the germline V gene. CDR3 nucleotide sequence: TGTGCCAGCAGCTCTAATAGTGGGCGGTCTACGGCGAGCACAGATACGCAGTATTTT. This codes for CASSSNSGRSTASTDTQYF.

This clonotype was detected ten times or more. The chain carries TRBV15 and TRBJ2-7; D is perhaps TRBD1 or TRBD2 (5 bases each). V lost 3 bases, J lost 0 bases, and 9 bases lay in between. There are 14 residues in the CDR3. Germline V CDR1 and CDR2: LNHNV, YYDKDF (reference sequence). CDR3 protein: CATSRGPLSYEQYF. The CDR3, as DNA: TGTGCCACCAGCAGGGGACCTCTCTCCTACGAGCAGTACTTC.